This TCR beta chain was sequenced during a study of cytomegalovirus exposure and HLA in healthy donors. Germline V gene lookup returns CDR1 SEHNR and CDR2 FQNEAQ (reference sequence). Trimming left V 4 bases short and J 5 bases short, with 11 bases between. The CDR3 totals 13 residues. PCR employed 60 Vbeta and 13 Jbeta primers. Clones were read by immunoSEQ multiplex PCR, and TCRdb kept only the in-frame ones, dropping some. The sample has around 120,000 clones; around 10% are singletons. The receptor comes from a man under 40 in good health and CMV-seronegative. Sequenced sample: PBMCs. J is TRBJ1-1 and V is TRBV7-9, with D perhaps TRBD1 (5 bases). The CDR3 sequence is CASSSRRGTEAFF. Written as DNA, the CDR3 is TGTGCCAGCAGCTCAAGGCGGGGGACTGAAGCTTTCTTT.